This TCR beta chain was recorded in a study of T-cell memory formation after mild COVID-19. Overall study: The TCR clusters were mostly specific to one donor. Whole-study findings and limits: CD4+ clones that contracted lay mainly in CM and EM; CD8+ ones lay in EMRA. Pre-infection memory contained some responding clones, which suggested that cross-reactive memory had joined.

5'RACE with constant-segment primers yielded barcoded, UMI-tagged TCR alpha and TCR beta cDNA libraries. Each CDR3 protein is one row after TCRdb ran MiXCR on the 5' RACE reads. The sample holds approximately 150,000 distinct CDR3 sequences, less than 20% seen once. Of note for this clonotype: The antigen is undetermined.

With V trimmed by 8 bases and J by 7 bases, 13 bases remained unmatched. The CDR3 covers 16 residues. The chain is built from TRBV12-3 or TRBV12-4 and TRBJ2-2, with 10 bases that match TRBD2. The TCR was taken from an adult woman who had mild COVID-19 (a few samples of this study predate the infection). Cell type and time point are not known. Sequencing was done on a sample of PBMCs or a T cell subset sorted from them (not recorded which). The CDR3 bases are TGTGCCAGCGCAGGCGGGCTAGCGGGAGTGGTCGGGGAGCTGTTTTTT. Protein product: CASAGGLAGVVGELFF.